This note documents a single TCR beta chain sequence. Its antigen is still unknown. The data derive from a study of T cells after yellow fever vaccination. Germline CDR1 is SEHNR and CDR2 is FQNEAQ (reference sequence). The CDR3 is 14 residues long. Trimming pared 1 base from V and 1 base from J, leaving 7 bases between. From the 5' RACE reads, TCRdb called clonotypes with MiXCR, one entry per CDR3 protein. The sample holds about 170,000 distinct CDR3 sequences, more than 9.5% seen once. Study-wide results and limits: Post-booster repertoires again held most primary-vaccination clones (96% CD4, roughly 90% CD8).

The specimen was CD8+ T cells sorted from PBMCs, collected 15 days after the yellow fever booster vaccination. The TCR was taken from a man between 18 and 35 years old who received the YFV17D yellow fever vaccine. V and J are TRBV7-9 and TRBJ2-5; no firm D call. CDR3 nucleotides: TGTGCCAGCAGCTTAGGGGTCATCCAAGAGACCCAGTACTTC. Translation: CASSLGVIQETQYF.